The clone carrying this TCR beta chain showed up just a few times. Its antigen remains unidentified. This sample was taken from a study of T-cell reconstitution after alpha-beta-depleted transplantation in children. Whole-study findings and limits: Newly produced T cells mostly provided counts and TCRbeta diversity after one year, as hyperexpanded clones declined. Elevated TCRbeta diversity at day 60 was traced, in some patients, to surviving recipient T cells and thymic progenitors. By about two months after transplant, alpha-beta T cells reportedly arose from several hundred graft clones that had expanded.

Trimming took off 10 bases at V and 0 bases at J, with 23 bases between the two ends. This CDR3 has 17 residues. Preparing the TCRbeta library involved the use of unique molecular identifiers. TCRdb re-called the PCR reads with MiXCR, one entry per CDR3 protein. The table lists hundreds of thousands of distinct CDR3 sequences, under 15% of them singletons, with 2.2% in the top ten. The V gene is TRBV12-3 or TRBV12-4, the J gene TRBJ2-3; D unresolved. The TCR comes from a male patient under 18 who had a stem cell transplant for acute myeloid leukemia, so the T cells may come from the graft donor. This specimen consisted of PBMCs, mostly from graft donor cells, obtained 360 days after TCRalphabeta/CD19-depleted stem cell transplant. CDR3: CATHNIPAGQSTDTQYF. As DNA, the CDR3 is TGTGCCACCCATAATATACCCGCCGGGCAAAGCACAGATACGCAGTATTTT.